This TCR beta chain was profiled in a study of blood T cell repertoires in COVID-19. The table came from immunoSEQ multiplex PCR; TCRdb's copy has only in-frame clones and leaves some out. The sample records about 160,000 clones, roughly 78% being singletons. The source material was peripheral blood. The sequence was obtained from a woman aged 55-70 years with COVID-19, enrolled during active disease.

DNA of the CDR3: TGTGCCAGCTCACCACCTGCCAGGTTTTCTCCCCTCCACTTT. As protein: CASSPPARFSPLHF. The chain has TRBV18 and TRBJ1-6; no reliable D call. The ends were cut back, 0 bases at V and 13 bases at J, with 13 bases in the middle. Germline lookup yields CDR1 KGHSH and CDR2 LQKENI. This CDR3 contains 14 residues.